Shown below are 13 T cell receptor beta chains from a single sample sequenced in a study of T cell repertoires in cytomegalovirus infection (dated by TCRdb to about 2019). Sequencing instrument: Illumina HiSeq 1500. The public reads were reprocessed in TCRdb via fastp at Q25 and MiXCR, keeping in-frame beta chains. Each entry merges the rows of one CDR3 protein and shows their most common DNA and genes. The sample table contains approximately 770,000 distinct CDR3 sequences; only one count was recorded for approximately 32% of them. Around 13% of the sample goes to the ten largest clones. These receptors lack a known antigen. In the paper's terms, the treatment or condition label means: in vitro stimulation with specific CMV peptide epitopes to enrich CMV-specific T cells. Specimen: cultured CD8+ T cells from PBMCs, collected from culture after CMV antigen stimulation. These receptors came from a human donor in good health (CMV status not recorded). Some clones in this sample may be carry-over from other donors' samples.

This clonotype has just a few counts. The J gene is TRBJ2-1, the V gene TRBV12-3 or TRBV12-4; 11 nucleotides align to TRBD2. The CDR3 has 14 residues. V gave up 6 bases and J gave up 8 bases; unmatched junction bases: 6. The CDR3 coding sequence is TGTGCCAGCAGCTGGGGGACTAGCGGCGATGAGCAGTTCTTC. Translating it yields CASSWGTSGDEQFF.

This clonotype occurred a few times. CDR3 loop: CSARAREDGLETQYF. The CDR3 DNA follows: TGCAGTGCTAGAGCCAGGGAGGATGGGCTGGAGACCCAGTACTTC. V is TRBV20-1 and J is TRBJ2-5; a weak D match, TRBD2 (6 bases). V gave up 1 base and J gave up 5 bases, with 17 bases separating them. From germline, CDR1 is DFQATT and CDR2 SNEGSKA (reference sequence). There are 15 residues in the CDR3.

This chain uses TRBV10-2 with TRBJ1-1; 7 bases align to TRBD1. Germline values: CDR1 WSHSY, CDR2 SAAADI. V shed 8 bases and J 0 bases; nucleotides not matched to a gene: 9. CDR3 length equals 15 residues. CDR3 DNA: TGCGCCAGCGGCTACAGGGGCAGAGTGAACACTGAAGCTTTCTTT. It yields the protein CASGYRGRVNTEAFF.

V usage is TRBV5-4 and J usage is TRBJ2-1; TRBD2 matches at 9 bases. The CDR3 has 14 residues. The germline gives CDR1 SGHNT, CDR2 YYREEE (reference sequence). The ends lost 0 bases at V and 8 bases at J; junction bases unmatched: 3. This CDR3 is CASSLVAGGDEQFF. DNA for the CDR3: TGTGCCAGCAGCTTGGTCGCGGGGGGGGATGAGCAGTTCTTC.

The chain employs TRBV7-6 and TRBJ2-7; D possibly corresponds to TRBD2 (7 bases). The CDR3 has 14 amino acids. Trimming shortened V by 4 bases and J by 6 bases, and 16 bases separated the two germline ends. CDR1 and CDR2 (germline): SGHVS, FNYEAQ. CDR3 nucleotides: TGTGCCAGCAGCTCGGGGGGCACAGGAAGCGAGCAGTACGTC. Amino acids: CASSSGGTGSEQYV.

The chain is built from TRBV7-2 and TRBJ2-1; unclear D gene. Between the trimmed V and J ends, which lost 6 bases and 6 bases, there was a span of 12 bases. Germline lookup yields CDR1 SGHTA and CDR2 FQGNSA. The CDR3 totals 13 residues. The CDR3 is CASSPDVGNEQFF. CDR3 bases: TGTGCCAGCAGTCCAGACGTAGGCAATGAGCAGTTCTTC.

This clonotype was seen only a few times. V is TRBV27 and J is TRBJ2-1; perhaps TRBD2 as D (7 bases). CDR3 length: 17 amino acids. V was cut by 3 bases and J by 5 bases, with 20 bases left in between. Per the germline V gene, CDR1 is MNHEY and CDR2 is SMNVEV (reference sequence). The CDR3: CASSFMFEGGPDNEQFF. The CDR3 DNA sequence: TGTGCCAGCAGTTTCATGTTCGAGGGGGGGCCGGACAATGAGCAGTTCTTC.

The rearrangement links TRBV20-1 to TRBJ2-7; TRBD2 agrees at 10 bases. Germline trimming cut 0 bases from V and 6 bases from J; bases unmatched to any gene: 8. Germline CDR1 reads DFQATT; CDR2 reads SNEGSKA (reference sequence). The CDR3 is 15 amino acids. CDR3 in amino acids: CSARDIASGGVEQYV. The CDR3 nucleotides are TGCAGTGCTAGAGATATAGCTAGCGGGGGAGTCGAGCAGTACGTC.

This clonotype came up many times. J is TRBJ1-1 and V is TRBV7-2; D unresolved. The CDR3 extends over 16 amino acids. Trimming stripped 3 bases from V and 4 bases from J, with 18 bases between. The germline CDR1 and CDR2 sequences are SGHTA and FQGNSA. CDR3 region: CASSFDRREGSTEAFF. As DNA, the CDR3 is TGTGCCAGCAGCTTCGACCGACGGGAAGGGAGCACTGAAGCTTTCTTT.

This clonotype was seen only a few times. The chain joins TRBV12-3 or TRBV12-4 to TRBJ2-5; D unclear. Trimming stripped 3 bases from V and 4 bases from J, with 6 bases between. The CDR3 is made up of 12 amino acids. The CDR3 spells CASSFDLETQYF. The CDR3 DNA follows: TGTGCCAGCAGTTTTGATCTAGAGACCCAGTACTTC.

The CDR3 bases are TGTGCCAGCAGCCCGGTACGAGAAAAACTGTTTTTT. Translated, it gives CASSPVREKLFF. This sequence joins TRBV7-6 and TRBJ1-4; no reliable D call. Germline V CDR1 and CDR2: SGHVS, FNYEAQ. CDR3 size: 12 residues. Trimming pared 5 bases from V and 8 bases from J, leaving 9 bases between.

In this sample, this clonotype turned up a few times. The rearrangement uses TRBV12-3 or TRBV12-4 and TRBJ1-6; 8 positions agree with TRBD1. CDR3 size: 14 residues. V trimming: 7 bases; J trimming: 5 bases; junction bases outside the gene matches: 4. CDR3 sequence: CASTVGQDNSPLHF. The CDR3 DNA sequence: TGTGCCAGCACCGTGGGACAGGATAATTCACCCCTCCACTTT.

This clonotype was detected many times. The genes are TRBV7-8 and TRBJ1-2; possible D gene TRBD1, 5 bases. The CDR3 has 15 residues. Trimming took 1 base from V and 6 from J, leaving 15 bases between them. Germline V lookup: CDR1 SGHVS, CDR2 FQNEAQ. CDR3 sequence (DNA): TGTGCCAGCAGCTTAGGGCTGGGCGGGACGGATGGCTACACCTTC. Protein sequence: CASSLGLGGTDGYTF.